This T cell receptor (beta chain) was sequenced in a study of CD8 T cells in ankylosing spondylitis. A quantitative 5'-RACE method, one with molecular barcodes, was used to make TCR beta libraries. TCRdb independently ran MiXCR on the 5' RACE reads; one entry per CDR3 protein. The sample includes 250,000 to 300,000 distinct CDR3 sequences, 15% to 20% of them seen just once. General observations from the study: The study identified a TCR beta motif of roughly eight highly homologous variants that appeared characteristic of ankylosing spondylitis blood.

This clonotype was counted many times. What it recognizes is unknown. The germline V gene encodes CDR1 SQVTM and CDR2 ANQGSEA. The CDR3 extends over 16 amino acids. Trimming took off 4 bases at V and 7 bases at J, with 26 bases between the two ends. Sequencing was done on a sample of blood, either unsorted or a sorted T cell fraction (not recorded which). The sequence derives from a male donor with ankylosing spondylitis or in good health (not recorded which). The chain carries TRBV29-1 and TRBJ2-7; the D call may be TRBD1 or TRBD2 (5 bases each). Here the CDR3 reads CSVVGPLGPTTGEQYF. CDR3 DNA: TGCAGCGTTGTGGGACCTTTGGGGCCCACCACGGGGGAGCAGTACTTC.